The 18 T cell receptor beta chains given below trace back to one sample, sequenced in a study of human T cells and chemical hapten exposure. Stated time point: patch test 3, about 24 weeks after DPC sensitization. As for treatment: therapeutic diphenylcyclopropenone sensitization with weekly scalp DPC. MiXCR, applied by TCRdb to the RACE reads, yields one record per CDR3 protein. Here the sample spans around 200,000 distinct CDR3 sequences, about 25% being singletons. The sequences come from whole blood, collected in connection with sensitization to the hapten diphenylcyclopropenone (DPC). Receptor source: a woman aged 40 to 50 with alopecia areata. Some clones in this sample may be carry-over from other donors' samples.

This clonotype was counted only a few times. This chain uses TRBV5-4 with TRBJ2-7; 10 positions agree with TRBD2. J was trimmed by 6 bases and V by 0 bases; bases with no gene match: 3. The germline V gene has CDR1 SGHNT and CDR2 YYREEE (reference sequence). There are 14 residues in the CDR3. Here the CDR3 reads CASSLEAGGREQYF. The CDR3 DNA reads TGTGCCAGCAGCTTGGAAGCGGGAGGGCGCGAGCAGTACTTC.

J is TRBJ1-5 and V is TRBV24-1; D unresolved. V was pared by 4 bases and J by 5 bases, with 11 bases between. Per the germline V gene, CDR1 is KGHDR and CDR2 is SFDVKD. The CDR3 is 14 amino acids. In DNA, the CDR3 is TGTGCCACCAGTGAACCCAACCGACATCAGCCCCAGCATTTT. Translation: CATSEPNRHQPQHF.

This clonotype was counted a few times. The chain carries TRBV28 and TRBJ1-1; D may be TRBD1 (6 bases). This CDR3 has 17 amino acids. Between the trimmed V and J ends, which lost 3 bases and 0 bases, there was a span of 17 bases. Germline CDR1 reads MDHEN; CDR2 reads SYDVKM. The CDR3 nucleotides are TGTGCCAGCAGTTTCGACCCTGGAGACAGGATGAACACTGAAGCTTTCTTT. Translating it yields CASSFDPGDRMNTEAFF.

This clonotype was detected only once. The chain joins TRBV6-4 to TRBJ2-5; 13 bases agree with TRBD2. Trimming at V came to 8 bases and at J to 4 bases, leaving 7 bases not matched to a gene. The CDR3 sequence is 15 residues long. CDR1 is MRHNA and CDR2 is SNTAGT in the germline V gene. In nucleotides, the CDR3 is TGTGCCAGCTCGACCGGGACTAGCGGGATAGAGACCCAGTACTTC. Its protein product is CASSTGTSGIETQYF.

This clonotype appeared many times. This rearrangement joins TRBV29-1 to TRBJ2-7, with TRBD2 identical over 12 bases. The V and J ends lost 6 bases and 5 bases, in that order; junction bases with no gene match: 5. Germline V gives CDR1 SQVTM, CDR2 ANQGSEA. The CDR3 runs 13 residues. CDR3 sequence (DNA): TGCAGCGTGACGACTAGCGGGAGCGACGAGCAGTACTTC. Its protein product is CSVTTSGSDEQYF.

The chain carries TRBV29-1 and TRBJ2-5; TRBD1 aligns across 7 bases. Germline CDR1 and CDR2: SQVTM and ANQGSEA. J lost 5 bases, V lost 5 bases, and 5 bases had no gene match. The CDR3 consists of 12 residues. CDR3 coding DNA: TGCAGCGTTCAACAGGGGACGGAGACCCAGTACTTC. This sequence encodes CSVQQGTETQYF. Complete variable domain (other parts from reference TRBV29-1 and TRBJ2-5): SAVISQKPSRDICQRGTSLTIQCQVDSQVTMMFWYRQQPGQSLTLIATANQGSEATYESGFVIDKFPISRPNLTFSTLTVSNMSPEDSSIYLCSVQQGTETQYFGPGTRLLVL.

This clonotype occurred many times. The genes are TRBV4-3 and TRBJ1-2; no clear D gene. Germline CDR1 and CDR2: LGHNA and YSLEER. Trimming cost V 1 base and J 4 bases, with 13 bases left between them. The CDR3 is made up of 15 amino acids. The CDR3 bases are TGCGCCAGCAGCCAAGCTTACAGTCTCTCCTATGGCTACACCTTC. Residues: CASSQAYSLSYGYTF.

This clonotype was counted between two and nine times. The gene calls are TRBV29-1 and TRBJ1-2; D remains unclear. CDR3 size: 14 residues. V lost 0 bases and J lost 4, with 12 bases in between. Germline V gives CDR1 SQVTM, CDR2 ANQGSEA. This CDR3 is CSVEDPEVGYGYTF. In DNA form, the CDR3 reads TGCAGCGTTGAAGATCCCGAGGTCGGCTATGGCTACACCTTC.

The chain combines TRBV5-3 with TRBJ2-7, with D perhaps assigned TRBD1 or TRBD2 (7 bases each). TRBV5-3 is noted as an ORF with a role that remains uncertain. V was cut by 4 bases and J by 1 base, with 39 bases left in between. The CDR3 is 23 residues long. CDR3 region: CARSLPQTGRVWGSRESSYEQYF. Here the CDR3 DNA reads TGTGCCAGAAGCCTACCCCAGACAGGGAGGGTATGGGGATCGCGGGAGAGTTCCTACGAGCAGTACTTC.

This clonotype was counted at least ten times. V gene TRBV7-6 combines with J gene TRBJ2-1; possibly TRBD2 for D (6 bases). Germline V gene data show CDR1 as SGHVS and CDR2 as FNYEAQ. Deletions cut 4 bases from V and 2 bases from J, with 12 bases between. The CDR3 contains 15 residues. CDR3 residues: CASSSGLLAYNEQFF. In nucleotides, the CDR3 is TGTGCCAGCAGCTCGGGACTCCTGGCCTACAATGAGCAGTTCTTC.

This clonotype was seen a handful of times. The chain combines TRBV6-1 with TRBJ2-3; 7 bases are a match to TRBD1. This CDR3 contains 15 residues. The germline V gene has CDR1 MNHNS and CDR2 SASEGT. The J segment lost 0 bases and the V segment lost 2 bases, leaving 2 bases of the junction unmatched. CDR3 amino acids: CASSETTGSTDTQYF. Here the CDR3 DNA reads TGTGCCAGCAGTGAAACGACAGGGAGCACAGATACGCAGTATTTT.

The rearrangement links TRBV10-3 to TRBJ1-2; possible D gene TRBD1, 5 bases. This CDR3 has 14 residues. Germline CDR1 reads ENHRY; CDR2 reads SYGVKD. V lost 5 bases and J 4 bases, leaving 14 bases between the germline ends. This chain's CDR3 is CAISSLGPSYGYTF. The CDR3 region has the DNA TGTGCCATCAGTTCCTTGGGACCCTCCTATGGCTACACCTTC.

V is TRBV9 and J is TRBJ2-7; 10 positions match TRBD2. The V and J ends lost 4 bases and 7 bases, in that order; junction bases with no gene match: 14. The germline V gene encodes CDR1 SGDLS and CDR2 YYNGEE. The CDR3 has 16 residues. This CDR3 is CASSTRGSGRLGEQYF. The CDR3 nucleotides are TGTGCCAGCAGCACCCGTGGTAGCGGGAGGTTAGGTGAGCAGTACTTC.

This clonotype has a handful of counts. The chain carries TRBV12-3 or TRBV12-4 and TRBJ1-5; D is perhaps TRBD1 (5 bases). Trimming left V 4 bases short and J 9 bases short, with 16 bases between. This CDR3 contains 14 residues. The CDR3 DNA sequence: TGTGCCAGCAGTTCCCTAACCCCCCAGGGGCCCCAGCATTTT. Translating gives CASSSLTPQGPQHF.

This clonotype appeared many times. The CDR3 DNA follows: TGTGCCAGCAGTTACTCGGCAACCCCCTATGGCTACACCTTC. Amino acids: CASSYSATPYGYTF. The gene calls are TRBV6-2 or TRBV6-3 and TRBJ1-2; unclear D gene. This CDR3 contains 14 residues. Germline CDR1 reads MNHEY; CDR2 reads SVGEGT. Trimming left V 0 bases short and J 4 bases short, with 9 bases between.

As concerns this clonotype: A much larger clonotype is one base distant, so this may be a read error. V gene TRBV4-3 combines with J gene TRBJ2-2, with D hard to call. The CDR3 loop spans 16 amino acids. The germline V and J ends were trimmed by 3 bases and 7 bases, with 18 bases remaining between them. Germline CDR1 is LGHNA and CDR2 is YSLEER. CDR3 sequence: CASSQDRPASDGELFF. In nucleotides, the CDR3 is TGCGCCAGCAGCCAGGACCGACCGGCCTCGGACGGGGAGCTGTTTTTT.

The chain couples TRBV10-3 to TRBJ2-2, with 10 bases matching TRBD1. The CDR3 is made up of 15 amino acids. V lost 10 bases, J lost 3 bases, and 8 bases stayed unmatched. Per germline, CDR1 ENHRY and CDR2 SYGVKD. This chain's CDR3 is CATTSGQGDTGELFF. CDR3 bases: TGTGCCACCACCAGCGGACAGGGGGACACCGGGGAGCTGTTTTTT.

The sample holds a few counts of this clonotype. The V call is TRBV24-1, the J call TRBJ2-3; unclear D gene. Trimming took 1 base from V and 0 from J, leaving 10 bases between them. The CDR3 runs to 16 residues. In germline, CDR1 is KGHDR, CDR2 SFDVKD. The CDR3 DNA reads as TGTGCCACCAGTGATTTCCAAGACACCAGCACAGATACGCAGTATTTT. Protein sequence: CATSDFQDTSTDTQYF.